This is a list of T cell receptor beta chains from one sample in a study of healthy donors' naive CD4 and CD8 T cells. MiXCR was run by TCRdb on the reads, yielding one entry per CDR3 protein. Found here are 150,000 to 200,000 distinct CDR3 sequences, around 74% of them singletons; the top ten hold about 2.3%. The sequenced material came from naive CD4+ and CD8+ T cells sorted from blood, pooled from several donors. The receptors here all came from a pool of human donors in good health; the sample pools cells from several healthy donors. CDR3s include the opening cysteine and the closing phenylalanine or tryptophan. A D gene is named only where the DNA matches it firmly. The size field is filled for only some rows; it gives once, few, many or a size class.

j_gene | d_gene | abundance | v_gene | CDR3aa | CDR3nt
TRBJ2-7 | TRBD2 | once | TRBV30 | CANGLAGPYEQYF | TGTGCCAATGGACTAGCGGGACCCTACGAGCAGTACTTC
TRBJ1-3 | - | - | TRBV5-5 | CASSLEGRHSGNTIYF | TGTGCCAGCAGCTTGGAGGGGCGGCATTCTGGAAACACCATATATTTT
TRBJ2-7 | - | - | TRBV20-1 | CSATVGRSSYEQYF | TGCAGTGCCACGGTTGGGAGGAGCTCCTACGAGCAGTACTTC
TRBJ1-2 | - | - | TRBV19 | CASSDWGDGYTF | TGTGCCAGTAGTGATTGGGGAGATGGCTACACCTTC
TRBJ2-1 | TRBD2 | - | TRBV29-1 | CSEGVAGDYNEQFF | TGCAGCGAAGGTGTAGCGGGGGATTACAATGAGCAGTTCTTC
TRBJ2-3 | TRBD2 | - | TRBV6-6 | CASSSEAGGTDTQYF | TGTGCCAGCAGTTCCGAAGCGGGAGGCACAGATACGCAGTATTTT
TRBJ2-7 | - | - | TRBV27 | CASSSLTATYEQYF | TGTGCCAGCAGTTCTCTGACAGCAACCTACGAGCAGTACTTC
TRBJ2-7 | - | - | TRBV20-1 | CSARVSGQAKGDEQYF | TGCAGTGCTAGAGTCTCCGGGCAGGCCAAGGGGGACGAGCAGTACTTC
TRBJ1-2 | - | - | TRBV6-5 | CASRTVYGYTF | TGTGCCAGCAGGACCGTCTATGGCTACACCTTC
TRBJ2-1 | TRBD2 | - | TRBV29-1 | CSVGREGRNEQFF | TGCAGCGTTGGGCGGGAGGGTCGGAATGAGCAGTTCTTC
TRBJ2-7 | - | - | TRBV10-3 | CAISEPTDRPYEQYF | TGTGCCATCAGTGAGCCTACCGACAGGCCATACGAGCAGTACTTC
TRBJ1-2 | - | - | TRBV29-1 | CSGSGHSYGYTF | TGCAGCGGGTCGGGACACTCCTATGGCTACACCTTC
TRBJ2-7 | TRBD2 | - | TRBV20-1 | CSAPRGGLAGGLFYEQYF | TGCAGCGCCCCAAGGGGAGGACTAGCGGGAGGCCTGTTCTACGAGCAGTACTTC
TRBJ2-1 | - | - | TRBV29-1 | CSALTGRSSYNEQFF | TGCAGCGCTCTGACAGGCCGGAGCTCCTACAATGAGCAGTTCTTC
TRBJ1-1 | - | - | TRBV29-1 | CSVDSSTRGPGAFF | TGCAGCGTCGACAGCTCGACGAGGGGCCCCGGAGCTTTCTTT
TRBJ2-7 | - | - | TRBV6-5 | CASSYSFPGQTQSYEQYF | TGTGCCAGCAGTTACTCGTTCCCGGGACAAACCCAATCCTACGAGCAGTACTTC
TRBJ2-5 | - | - | TRBV6-5 | CASSYGTETQYF | TGTGCCAGCAGTTACGGGACAGAGACCCAGTACTTC
TRBJ2-7 | TRBD1 | - | TRBV27 | CASSGAGGRYEQYF | TGTGCCAGCAGTGGAGCAGGGGGCAGGTACGAGCAGTACTTC
TRBJ1-2 | - | - | TRBV12-3/TRBV12-4 | CASSWAGVVGYTF | TGTGCCAGCAGTTGGGCAGGGGTGGTCGGCTACACCTTC
TRBJ2-7 | - | - | TRBV12-3/TRBV12-4 | CASSLVLGSSYEQYF | TGTGCCAGCAGCTTAGTTTTAGGCAGCTCCTACGAGCAGTACTTC
TRBJ1-2 | - | - | TRBV11-1 | CASRSDYGYTF | TGTGCCAGCAGGTCCGACTATGGCTACACCTTC
TRBJ1-5 | - | - | TRBV6-5 | CAVGVNQPQHF | TGTGCCGTGGGGGTGAATCAGCCCCAGCATTTT
TRBJ2-2 | - | - | TRBV29-1 | CSVELQRHTGELFF | TGCAGCGTTGAGTTACAGCGTCACACCGGGGAGCTGTTTTTT
TRBJ1-1 | - | - | TRBV11-2 | CASSLMDTMNTEAFF | TGTGCCAGCAGCTTAATGGACACGATGAACACTGAAGCTTTCTTT
TRBJ2-2 | TRBD1 | few | TRBV5-1 | CASSVRGPTGELFF | TGCGCCAGCAGCGTCAGGGGGCCCACCGGGGAGCTGTTTTTT
TRBJ2-5 | - | - | TRBV15 | CATSRGPVGRGKETQYF | TGTGCCACCAGCAGAGGTCCGGTTGGCAGGGGAAAAGAGACCCAGTACTTC
TRBJ1-5 | - | - | TRBV28 | CASSTSSGAVGQPQHF | TGTGCCAGCAGTACCTCGTCCGGGGCGGTGGGTCAGCCCCAGCATTTT
TRBJ2-7 | TRBD2 | few | TRBV29-1 | CSVLSGSSYEQYF | TGCAGCGTTCTCAGCGGGAGTTCCTACGAGCAGTACTTC
TRBJ2-7 | TRBD2 | few | TRBV29-1 | CSAQEREFHEQYF | TGCAGCGCCCAAGAGCGGGAGTTCCACGAGCAGTACTTC
TRBJ2-1 | - | - | TRBV27 | CASSQIYSSYNEQFF | TGTGCCAGCAGTCAAATTTACAGCTCCTACAATGAGCAGTTCTTC
TRBJ2-3 | - | few | TRBV29-1 | CSVETMGVKGAQYF | TGCAGCGTTGAAACGATGGGTGTCAAGGGTGCGCAGTATTTT
TRBJ2-1 | TRBD2 | - | TRBV27 | CASSSPGGRAHNEQFF | TGTGCCAGCAGTTCCCCCGGCGGGAGGGCCCACAATGAGCAGTTCTTC